There are a few counts of the clone carrying this T cell receptor beta chain. What it recognizes is unknown. The sample is drawn from a study of early T cells in non-severe SARS-CoV-2 infection. The wider study: With bulk RNA from unsorted whole blood as input, sequencing yielded unpaired chains. Study results and limitations: Comparison of clonotypes with VDJdb favored anti-spike CD8 responses while missing private and CD4 specificities.

CDR3 length equals 17 residues. The V gene lost 2 bases and the J gene lost 1 base, with 16 bases spanning the gap. In germline, CDR1 is SNHLY, CDR2 FYNNEI. Each cDNA molecule carried a unique molecular identifier. From the 5' RACE reads, TCRdb called clonotypes with MiXCR, one entry per CDR3 protein. The profile shows 80,000 to 100,000 distinct CDR3 sequences, 14% of them singletons. This clonotype was sampled from an adult who was a healthcare worker with PCR-confirmed SARS-CoV-2 infection or an uninfected control (not recorded which). Sequencing was carried out using whole blood. The chain recombines TRBV2 with TRBJ2-3; tentatively, D is TRBD2 (6 bases). The DNA for the CDR3 is TGTGCCAGCAGTGAATACCCCGGGACTCCCGGCACAGATACGCAGTATTTT. It encodes CASSEYPGTPGTDTQYF.